The 21 T cell receptor beta chains in this list originate from one sample, sequenced in a study of cytomegalovirus exposure and HLA in healthy donors. The primer mix had 60 Vbeta and 13 Jbeta primers. Generated by immunoSEQ multiplex PCR, the TCRdb table keeps only in-frame clones and is missing some. The profile shows 200,000 to 250,000 clones, roughly 68% of them singletons. Sequences were obtained from PBMCs. All receptors derive from a man aged 40-49 years in good health and CMV-seropositive.

The V and J genes are TRBV2 and TRBJ2-5; TRBD2 agrees at 11 bases. The CDR3 loop spans 15 amino acids. Trimming at V came to 5 bases and at J to 5 bases, leaving 7 bases not matched to a gene. CDR1 is SNHLY and CDR2 is FYNNEI in the germline V gene. The chain's CDR3 is CASSSSGGPSETQYF. DNA of the CDR3: TGTGCCAGCAGTTCTAGCGGGGGGCCCTCGGAGACCCAGTACTTC.

The V and J genes are TRBV5-1 and TRBJ1-2; possible D gene TRBD1, 5 bases. The V gene lost 4 bases and the J gene lost 8 bases, with 24 bases spanning the gap. The CDR3 totals 16 residues. CDR1 is SGHRS and CDR2 is YFSETQ in the germline V gene. DNA for the CDR3: TGCGCCAGCAGCACAACCGGGGACTCTAACTATGGCGGCTACACCTTC. Translation gives CASSTTGDSNYGGYTF. The variable domain in full, with the rest retrieved from reference TRBV5-1 and TRBJ1-2, is KAGVTQTPRYLIKTRGQQVTLSCSPISGHRSVSWYQQTPGQGLQFLFEYFSETQRNKGNFPGRFSGRQFSNSRSEMNVSTLELGDSALYLCASSTTGDSNYGGYTFGSGTRLTVV.

The V call is TRBV5-6, the J call TRBJ2-2, with D possibly TRBD1 on 5 matching bases. CDR1 and CDR2 (germline): SGHDT, YYEEEE. Trimming removed 2 bases at V and 6 bases at J, with 11 bases between. This CDR3 has 14 amino acids. The CDR3 reads CASSFVQGAGELFF. Here the CDR3 DNA reads TGTGCCAGCAGCTTCGTGCAGGGTGCCGGGGAGCTGTTTTTT. The full variable domain, rest sourced from reference TRBV5-6 and TRBJ2-2, is DAGVTQSPTHLIKTRGQQVTLRCSPKSGHDTVSWYQQALGQGPQFIFQYYEEEERQRGNFPDRFSGHQFPNYSSELNVNALLLGDSALYLCASSFVQGAGELFFGEGSRLTVL.

The count of this clone is one. The chain employs TRBV7-7 and TRBJ1-4; the D gene is possibly TRBD1 (5 bases). V gave up 1 base and J gave up 7 bases, with 7 bases separating them. Germline V gene data show CDR1 as SSHAT and CDR2 as FNYEAQ (reference sequence). CDR3 size: 13 residues. The CDR3 DNA is TGTGCCAGCAGCTTAGAAAGGGGTGAAAAACTGTTTTTT. This gives the protein CASSLERGEKLFF.

V and J are TRBV4-2 and TRBJ2-1; 12 bases are shared with TRBD1. The CDR3 extends over 15 amino acids. Germline CDR1 and CDR2: LGHNA and YNFKEQ. The V segment lost 4 bases and the J segment 7 bases; nucleotides outside the gene matches: 5. CDR3 sequence reads: CASSLRDRGQNEQFF. CDR3 coding DNA: TGTGCCAGCAGCCTCCGGGACAGGGGGCAGAATGAGCAGTTCTTC.

This chain uses TRBV7-2 with TRBJ2-1; TRBD2 agrees at 11 bases. V lost 5 bases to trimming and J lost 0 bases; unmatched junction nucleotides: 12. The CDR3 is 19 amino acids. Germline values: CDR1 SGHTA, CDR2 FQGNSA. CDR3 region: CASSRTSGLADSSYNEQFF. The CDR3 DNA reads as TGTGCCAGCAGCCGAACTTCGGGACTAGCGGATAGCTCCTACAATGAGCAGTTCTTC.

This clone has more than one count but fewer than ten. The rearrangement links TRBV2 to TRBJ1-5, with D maybe TRBD1 (6 bases). Trimming pared 2 bases from V and 11 bases from J, leaving 10 bases between. Germline V gene lookup returns CDR1 SNHLY and CDR2 FYNNEI. The length of the CDR3 is 12 residues. CDR3 in DNA: TGTGCCAGCAGTGAACCCAGGGGAGCCCAGCATTTT. Its translation: CASSEPRGAQHF.

J is TRBJ2-5 and V is TRBV6-6, with D maybe TRBD2 (7 bases). The germline V gene encodes CDR1 MNHNY and CDR2 SVGAGI (reference sequence). This CDR3 has 15 amino acids. V lost 6 bases to trimming and J lost 11 bases, with 25 bases between them. Written as DNA, the CDR3 is TGTGCCAGCAGCCTCCTAGGGGGGGCGGTGAGGGAGCAGTACTTC. Translated, it gives CASSLLGGAVREQYF.

This rearrangement joins TRBV4-3 to TRBJ1-1; D not certain. Per germline, CDR1 LGHNA and CDR2 YSLEER. Deletions cut 4 bases from V and 0 bases from J, with 6 bases between. The CDR3 loop spans 13 amino acids. CDR3 DNA: TGCGCCAGCAGCCGGAGGGTGAACACTGAAGCTTTCTTT. Translation: CASSRRVNTEAFF.

This chain joins TRBV28 and TRBJ1-2; 7 nucleotides agree with TRBD1. Germline CDR1 is MDHEN and CDR2 is SYDVKM. The CDR3 has 16 residues. V shed 5 bases and J 3 bases; nucleotides not matched to a gene: 12. This CDR3 reads CASSLSGQAYYYGYTF. The CDR3 nucleotides read TGTGCCAGCAGTCTATCTGGACAGGCTTACTACTATGGCTACACCTTC.

This chain connects TRBV27 to TRBJ1-2; D perhaps matches TRBD1 (5 bases). CDR3 length equals 20 residues. Trimming cost V 4 bases and J 0 bases, with 27 bases left between them. Germline V gene sequence: CDR1 MNHEY, CDR2 SMNVEV (reference sequence). The CDR3 region has the DNA TGTGCCAGCAGTTCTAAAACTCCCATGACAGCCTTAAACTCTAACTATGGCTACACCTTC. Protein product: CASSSKTPMTALNSNYGYTF.

The rearrangement joins TRBV5-4 to TRBJ1-2, with 7 bases identical to TRBD1. Trimming at V came to 5 bases and at J to 4 bases, leaving 8 bases not matched to a gene. Germline CDR1 is SGHNT and CDR2 is YYREEE (reference sequence). This CDR3 has 14 residues. CDR3 nucleotide sequence: TGTGCCAGCAGACCCGGGGACAGCGCCTATGGCTACACCTTC. As protein: CASRPGDSAYGYTF.

This sequence joins TRBV19 and TRBJ1-6; D unresolved. The CDR3 extends over 15 amino acids. Trimming took off 3 bases at V and 9 bases at J, with 15 bases between the two ends. CDR1 is LNHDA and CDR2 is SQIVND in the germline V gene (reference sequence). The CDR3 spells CASSIRVGVISPLHF. The CDR3 coding sequence is TGTGCCAGTAGTATCCGGGTTGGCGTTATTTCACCCCTCCACTTT.

The rearrangement links TRBV9 to TRBJ2-7; TRBD1 is a possible D gene (6 bases). Trimming stripped 2 bases from V and 5 bases from J, with 14 bases between. The CDR3 extends over 14 amino acids. Per germline, CDR1 SGDLS and CDR2 YYNGEE. The CDR3 sequence is CASSVRDIMNEQYF. The CDR3 DNA follows: TGTGCCAGCAGCGTTAGGGACATAATGAACGAGCAGTACTTC.

This sequence joins TRBV5-4 and TRBJ2-2, with TRBD1 identical over 9 bases. J lost 4 bases, V lost 4 bases, and 5 bases had no gene match. The CDR3 consists of 15 residues. The germline CDR1 and CDR2 sequences are SGHNT and YYREEE (reference sequence). The CDR3 region is CASSPGTGPTGELFF. The DNA of the CDR3 is TGTGCCAGCAGCCCCGGGACAGGGCCCACCGGGGAGCTGTTTTTT. The full variable domain, its missing parts supplied by reference TRBV5-4 and TRBJ2-2, is ETGVTQSPTHLIKTRGQQVTLRCSSQSGHNTVSWYQQALGQGPQFIFQYYREEENGRGNFPPRFSGLQFPNYSSELNVNALELDDSALYLCASSPGTGPTGELFFGEGSRLTVL.

V usage is TRBV7-9 and J usage is TRBJ1-2; maybe TRBD1 (6 bases). Trimming shortened V by 2 bases and J by 3 bases, and 16 bases separated the two germline ends. This CDR3 has 16 amino acids. Germline V CDR1 and CDR2: SEHNR, FQNEAQ (reference sequence). The CDR3 reads CASSLFLGAGDYGYTF. The CDR3 bases are TGTGCCAGCAGCTTATTTCTGGGGGCAGGCGACTATGGCTACACCTTC.

The chain combines TRBV7-6 with TRBJ1-1; D might be TRBD1 (5 bases). The ends were cut back, 5 bases at V and 10 bases at J, with 23 bases in the middle. This CDR3 is built from 15 residues. Germline loops: CDR1 SGHVS, CDR2 FNYEAQ. The CDR3 DNA sequence: TGTGCCAGCAGCCAGAGCTCGGTAGGGGCGCGTCGAGCTTTCTTT. Amino acid sequence: CASSQSSVGARRAFF. Using reference TRBV7-6 and TRBJ1-1 for the parts outside the CDR3, the full variable domain is GAGVSQSPRYKVTKRGQDVALRCDPISGHVSLYWYRQALGQGPEFLTYFNYEAQQDKSGLPNDRFSAERPEGSISTLTIQRTEQRDSAMYRCASSQSSVGARRAFFGQGTRLTVV.

V usage is TRBV7-2 and J usage is TRBJ2-1; D perhaps matches TRBD1 (6 bases). The CDR3 is 14 residues long. V shed 2 bases and J shed 5 bases, with 10 bases lying between them. Germline lookup yields CDR1 SGHTA and CDR2 FQGNSA. DNA for the CDR3: TGTGCCAGCAGCTTAAGAGGGGGACACAATGAGCAGTTCTTC. Translation: CASSLRGGHNEQFF.

The chain joins TRBV7-6 to TRBJ2-7; tentative D call: TRBD1 (6 bases). V shed 1 base and J shed 7 bases, with 14 bases lying between them. This CDR3 spans 14 amino acids. Germline assignment: CDR1 SGHVS and CDR2 FNYEAQ. CDR3 in amino acids: CASSLVTGQGEQYF. The DNA of the CDR3 is TGTGCCAGCAGCTTAGTTACAGGGCAGGGGGAGCAGTACTTC.

The chain recombines TRBV6-5 with TRBJ2-7; D not certain. V was trimmed by 4 bases and J by 4 bases, leaving 11 bases between them. From germline, CDR1 is MNHEY and CDR2 SVGAGI. The length of the CDR3 is 13 residues. CDR3 DNA sequence: TGTGCCAGCAGTTCCAGGTCTCCTTACGAGCAGTACTTC. Translating it yields CASSSRSPYEQYF.

CDR3 coding DNA: TGTGCCAGCAGCCCTCGAGGGCCCGCTAGCACAGATACGCAGTATTTT. Translating it yields CASSPRGPASTDTQYF. This chain uses TRBV7-8 with TRBJ2-3; D might be TRBD2 (5 bases). V gave up 5 bases and J gave up 0 bases, with 15 bases separating them. The CDR3 loop spans 16 amino acids. The germline CDR1 and CDR2 sequences are SGHVS and FQNEAQ.